Following are 16 T cell receptor beta chains from one sample sequenced in a study of control samples from healthy donors and cancer patients (TCRdb year 2020). To prepare the library, the immunoSEQ multiplex PCR assay was applied. TCRdb limited this immuneACCESS table to in-frame rearrangements with V and J called. A share of clones is missing; checked studies link under half to unresolved V genes, and the rest is unexplained. The table for this sample lists 120,000 or so clones; 85% to 95% of them were counted only once. 1.7% of the sample goes to the ten largest clones. The sequenced sample consisted of PBMCs. These receptors all stem from a man aged 45-65 years with head and neck cancer.

The chain employs TRBV12-3 or TRBV12-4 and TRBJ1-2, with TRBD1 identical over 11 bases. This CDR3 region has 13 residues. The junction had 3 bases not matched to a gene; V was cut back by 5 bases and J by 7 bases. The CDR3 coding sequence is TGTGCCAGCAGTAAGGGACAGGGGGGTGGCTACACCTTC. Translation gives CASSKGQGGGYTF.

V and J are TRBV11-1 and TRBJ2-1; D is uncertain. Germline V gene data show CDR1 as SGHAT and CDR2 as FQDESV (reference sequence). Trimming took off 5 bases at V and 2 bases at J, with 13 bases between the two ends. The CDR3 length is 15 residues. CDR3: CASSTSGGTYNEQFF. The CDR3 DNA follows: TGTGCCAGCAGCACCTCGGGCGGAACCTACAATGAGCAGTTCTTC.

The rearrangement joins TRBV5-4 to TRBJ2-7; tentative D call: TRBD2 (6 bases). The CDR3 sequence is 14 residues long. Germline values: CDR1 SGHNT, CDR2 YYREEE (reference sequence). The V end lost 4 bases, the J end lost 2 bases, and 13 bases lay between the germline ends. This CDR3 is CASSALARPYEQYF. CDR3 bases: TGTGCCAGCAGCGCGCTAGCGCGCCCCTACGAGCAGTACTTC.

The CDR3 DNA is TGTGCCAGCAGTACCGGGACAGGGTTCGGGGAAAAACTGTTTTTT. As protein: CASSTGTGFGEKLFF. V is TRBV27 and J is TRBJ1-4; 9 bases fit TRBD1. CDR3 size: 15 residues. The V gene's germline CDR1 is MNHEY and CDR2 SMNVEV (reference sequence). V shed 5 bases, J shed 8 bases, and the junction held 9 bases outside the gene matches.

V usage is TRBV6-5 and J usage is TRBJ1-2; the D gene is possibly TRBD1 (5 bases). CDR1 and CDR2 from the germline V gene are MNHEY and SVGAGI. V lost 6 bases and J lost 8, with 16 bases in between. CDR3 size: 13 residues. The CDR3 nucleotides are TGTGCCAGCAGGGACCCCGGGACGGGGGGCTACACCTTC. As protein: CASRDPGTGGYTF.

This sequence joins TRBV7-3 and TRBJ2-3; 8 nucleotides agree with TRBD2. Germline CDR1 reads SGHTA; CDR2 reads FQGTGA. V lost 1 base, J lost 1 base, and 4 bases stayed unmatched. CDR3 length equals 16 residues. CDR3 sequence (DNA): TGTGCCAGCAGCTTAAACCCAGCGGGGGGCACAGATACGCAGTATTTT. Residues: CASSLNPAGGTDTQYF.

The V and J genes are TRBV18 and TRBJ1-2; D remains unclear. CDR1 and CDR2 (germline): KGHSH, LQKENI. There are 18 residues in the CDR3. Trimming stripped 2 bases from V and 4 bases from J, with 23 bases between. CDR3 coding DNA: TGTGCCAGCTCACCAAATTCTGGCTCAGGCCTGGGCTTCTATGGCTACACCTTC. Its protein is CASSPNSGSGLGFYGYTF.

The rearrangement uses TRBV6-2 or TRBV6-3 and TRBJ2-2; maybe TRBD2 (7 bases). Trimming took off 2 bases at V and 9 bases at J, with 13 bases between the two ends. CDR1 and CDR2 (germline): MNHEY, SVGEGT. CDR3 length equals 14 residues. This chain's CDR3 is CASSYPGEGRELFF. DNA of the CDR3: TGTGCCAGCAGTTACCCAGGGGAGGGCCGGGAGCTGTTTTTT.

The chain combines TRBV7-8 with TRBJ2-1; TRBD2 matches at 12 bases. CDR1 and CDR2 from the germline V gene are SGHVS and FQNEAQ. The CDR3 runs to 13 residues. Trimming cost V 5 bases and J 9 bases; bases outside gene matches: 2. CDR3: CASSGLAGSEQFF. CDR3 nucleotides: TGTGCCAGCAGCGGACTAGCGGGGTCTGAGCAGTTCTTC.

The rearrangement links TRBV6-5 to TRBJ2-1, with 8 bases identical to TRBD2. J lost 5 bases, V lost 7 bases, and 10 bases had no gene match. CDR3 length equals 15 residues. Germline V lookup: CDR1 MNHEY, CDR2 SVGAGI. CDR3 sequence (DNA): TGTGCCAGCAACAAAGCCAGCGGGGGACACAATGAGCAGTTCTTC. Translating it yields CASNKASGGHNEQFF.

In regard to this clone: A junction boundary mismatches the germline segment, possibly from a read error. The chain is built from TRBV5-6 and TRBJ2-6; tentative D call: TRBD1 (6 bases). The CDR3 is 17 amino acids. The germline V gene has CDR1 SGHDT and CDR2 YYEEEE. CDR3 in amino acids: CATSVLGRGSGANVLTF. CDR3 bases: TGTGCCACCAGCGTTCTGGGCAGGGGCTCTGGGGCCAACGTCCTGACTTTC.

This sequence joins TRBV12-5 and TRBJ1-2; D remains unclear. This CDR3 has 13 amino acids. The V and J ends lost 1 base and 6 bases respectively, with 9 bases between them. Per the germline V gene, CDR1 is LGHNT and CDR2 is FRNRAP. CDR3 DNA sequence: TGTGCTAGTGGTTTGGAGGGAATCCATGGCTACACCTTC. The encoded protein is CASGLEGIHGYTF.

The CDR3 region has the DNA TGTGCCAGCAGCCGCCCGGCGGGGGGACGAGGCACAGATACGCAGTATTTT. Protein: CASSRPAGGRGTDTQYF. This chain joins TRBV14 and TRBJ2-3; 8 bases map to TRBD2. V gave up 4 bases and J gave up 1 base; unmatched junction bases: 10. This CDR3 has 17 amino acids. Germline loops: CDR1 SGHDN, CDR2 FVKESK.

This chain connects TRBV6-2 or TRBV6-3 to TRBJ2-7; 9 bases map to TRBD2. This CDR3 is built from 14 residues. Trimming took 2 bases from V and 3 from J; bases not matched to a gene: 2. CDR1 and CDR2 (germline): MNHEY, SVGEGT. The CDR3 spells CASSYSGGRYEQYF. In DNA form, the CDR3 reads TGTGCCAGCAGTTACAGCGGGGGGCGCTACGAGCAGTACTTC.

This chain connects TRBV7-3 to TRBJ2-2; the D gene is possibly TRBD2 (5 bases). Germline V gene lookup returns CDR1 SGHTA and CDR2 FQGTGA. The V and J ends lost 4 bases and 5 bases respectively, with 17 bases between them. The CDR3 runs to 16 residues. The CDR3 region has the DNA TGTGCCAGCAGCTCCCCCCACGGGGAGAATACCGGGGAGCTGTTTTTT. Protein product: CASSSPHGENTGELFF.

The chain employs TRBV4-3 and TRBJ2-3, with D perhaps matching TRBD1 (6 bases). The V end was cut by 6 bases, the J end by 2 bases, with 21 bases between. CDR1 and CDR2 (germline): LGHNA, YSLEER. The CDR3 covers 17 residues. CDR3 sequence: CASSLKGVGTITDTQYF. Here the CDR3 DNA reads TGCGCCAGCAGTCTCAAGGGGGTAGGGACGATCACAGATACGCAGTATTTT.